This T cell receptor beta chain was found in a study of beta chain features in type 1 diabetes. This clone has more than one count but fewer than ten. Its antigen is not known. The investigators reverse transcribed all of the isolated RNA, so they sequenced expressed TCRB transcripts. This table comes from immunoSEQ multiplex PCR, and its TCRdb copy is limited to in-frame clones, with some not included. The data contain over 200,000 clones, roughly 10% of them singletons. The CDR3 spans 16 residues. Germline V gene sequence: CDR1 LNHDA, CDR2 SQIVND (reference sequence). Trimming removed 9 bases at V and 4 bases at J, with 19 bases between. General study results and limits: For Type 1 diabetes patients, all four CD4+ subsets carried TCRB CDR3s that were moderately but significantly shorter.

The sequencing sample was made of naive CD4+ T cells from blood. This TCR came from a man aged 25-45 years with type 1 diabetes. The V call is TRBV19, the J call TRBJ1-6; no definite D call. This chain's CDR3 is CASRERRARYNSPLHF. In nucleotides, the CDR3 is TGTGCCAGCCGCGAGAGGAGGGCCCGATATAATTCACCCCTCCACTTT. The whole variable domain, remainder taken from reference TRBV19 and TRBJ1-6, is DGGITQSPKYLFRKEGQNVTLSCEQNLNHDAMYWYRQDPGQGLRLIYYSQIVNDFQKGDIAEGYSVSREKKESFPLTVTSAQKNPTAFYLCASRERRARYNSPLHFGNGTRLTVT.